Only one count was recorded for the clone carrying this TCR beta chain. Synthetic analogs of TCR templates were spiked into every PCR. Method: immunoSEQ multiplex PCR; TCRdb's copy keeps in-frame clones and lacks some. The table records around 57,000 clones, roughly four fifths of them present only once. Time point of the sample: pretreatment peripheral blood. Patients were diagnosed with urothelial carcinoma, either locally advanced or metastatic. Samples were collected from each patient before treatment and during treatment. Each patient gave between 1 and 8 of them in total. The sample belongs to a study of PD-L1 blockade in urothelial cancer. For the study at large: Across blood samples, T cells had a median count of 141,255.

This CDR3 contains 13 residues. The V end lost 4 bases, the J end lost 4 bases, and 10 bases lay between the germline ends. Germline V gene sequence: CDR1 SGHDN, CDR2 FVKESK. The TCR originated in a man in his 70s with urothelial cancer. The chain couples TRBV14 to TRBJ1-1; D ambiguous. The sequencing here drew on PBMCs, taken around atezolizumab (anti-PD-L1) treatment. The CDR3 nucleotides read TGTGCCAGCAGCCTAATACAGACCACTGAAGCTTTCTTT. This sequence encodes CASSLIQTTEAFF. The entire variable domain, with the rest obtained from reference TRBV14 and TRBJ1-1, is as follows: EAGVTQFPSHSVIEKGQTVTLRCDPISGHDNLYWYRRVMGKEIKFLLHFVKESKQDESGMPNNRFLAERTGGTYSTLKVQPAELEDSGVYFCASSLIQTTEAFFGQGTRLTVV.